The subject of this entry is one TCR beta chain. This clone's antigen is unknown. No per-base quality is available; no much larger clone lies one base away. RNA was extracted using the RNeasy kit, and roughly 0.5 to 1 ug of the RNA was reverse transcribed with random hexamers. The immunoSEQ multiplex PCR assay, covering 54 Vbeta and 13 Jbeta segments, was used to amplify TCR beta CDR3 regions. PCR amplification bias was corrected using a synthetic template baseline for primer optimization and computational correction. The authors processed their data as follows. Reads were annotated to V, D and J genes per IMGT and analyzed with immunoSEQ Analyzer, keeping only productive sequences. Clonality was calculated as one minus the Shannon entropy normalized by log2 of the number of productive unique sequences. For each patient and control, public and private clones were evaluated within the 100 most prevalent clones. Clones were defined as Susac-specific when absent from the healthy and MS cohorts, from over a thousand published viral clones and from other ImmuneACCESS disease sequences. Using fastp at Q25 and MiXCR, TCRdb reprocessed the public reads and kept productive beta chains. Each CDR3 protein appears once, grouped with its most common genes and DNA. The V and J calls follow TCRdb's processing rather than the paper's. This sample holds more than 95,000 distinct CDR3 sequences; around 94% were observed only once. Of the sample, 0.2% to 0.25% falls within the top ten clones.

This entry comes from a study of CD8 T cells in Susac syndrome (dated by TCRdb to between 2018 and 2021). About the investigation overall: Among the sequenced Susac syndrome patients, about 6 had clinically active disease and about 8 were in clinical remission. At blood withdrawal, Susac syndrome patients were either therapy-naive, taking corticosteroids (in some cases with IVIg as well), or taking IVIg alone. The study used repertoire sequencing to test whether antigen drove CD8+ T cell activation and differentiation in Susac syndrome. The study compared CD8+ T cell repertoire clonality among 11 to 12 healthy donors, roughly 14 Susac syndrome patients and approximately 16 multiple sclerosis patients.

According to the germline V gene, CDR1 reads SNHLY and CDR2 reads FYNNEI. V gives up 11 bases and J gives up 2 bases, and the segment between their germline ends measures 13 bases. The CDR3 contains 13 residues, cysteine and phenylalanine counted. The kept DNA is CDR3 alone, 39 bases in frame from the first base. What the study reported, not specific to this receptor: Looking at Susac-specific public clones, the researchers identified approximately 15 in the total CD8+ repertoire and roughly five in the CD8+ TEMRA repertoire. The TCR sequencing and HLA analysis was acknowledged to have included a relatively small number of individuals. CD8+ repertoires in Susac syndrome showed clonal expansion, which was highest in CD8+ TEMRA cells and was greater in clinically active patients than in remitting patients.

High-throughput TCR beta sequencing profiled peripheral blood CD8+ and CD4+ T cells from healthy donors, Susac syndrome patients and multiple sclerosis patients. The Susac syndrome patients fulfilled recently defined diagnostic criteria for definite or probable disease. Bulk CD8+ and CD4+ T cells were purified by magnetic negative isolation, whereas CD8+ TEMRA cells were enriched by FACS. Blood was collected in EDTA tubes and processed within 24 hours, with PBMCs isolated through density gradient centrifugation. PBMCs intended for TCR sequencing were cryopreserved in liquid nitrogen and were subsequently thawed in a 37 degrees C water bath. The sorted or isolated CD4+, CD8+ and CD8+ TEMRA cells had a purity of 90% or higher.

This receptor chain uses TRBV2 and TRBJ2-1; a confident D gene designation cannot be given. Sequences were obtained from CD8+ T cells from PBMCs. This TCR was sampled from a human donor with Susac syndrome. CDR3 sequence: CAWTGPTYNEQFF. The nucleotide sequence is TGTGCCTGGACGGGTCCCACCTACAATGAGCAGTTCTTC.